The 16 T cell receptor beta chains reported below all come from one sample, sequenced in a study of blood T cell repertoires in COVID-19. Assay: immunoSEQ multiplex PCR; the TCRdb copy retains only in-frame clones and omits some. The repertoire has approximately 190,000 clones, around 84% of them found once; the top ten carry around 14%. Sample: peripheral blood. The origin of the receptors is a man between 25 and 39 years old with active or convalescent COVID-19.

The V gene is TRBV6-5, the J gene TRBJ1-2; maybe TRBD1 (5 bases). The CDR3 runs 13 residues. Germline CDR1 and CDR2: MNHEY and SVGAGI. V was cut by 6 bases and J by 7 bases, with 15 bases left in between. The CDR3 DNA reads as TGTGCCAGCAGGAGACAGCCGCTTACTGGCTACACCTTC. It codes for CASRRQPLTGYTF.

The rearrangement uses TRBV13 and TRBJ2-7; unclear D gene. V was clipped by 5 bases and J by 5 bases, with 16 bases between them. This CDR3 is built from 14 residues. The V gene's germline CDR1 is PRHDT and CDR2 FYEKMQ (reference sequence). The CDR3 coding sequence is TGTGCCAGCAGCCCCTCACATGAAGTGCACGAGCAGTACTTC. Protein sequence: CASSPSHEVHEQYF.

This clone was seen only once. The chain employs TRBV2 and TRBJ1-2; the D gene is possibly TRBD1 (6 bases). In germline, CDR1 is SNHLY, CDR2 FYNNEI. CDR3 length: 13 amino acids. Trimming cost V 4 bases and J 1 base, with 7 bases left between them. CDR3 bases: TGTGCCAGCAGTGGAGGGGGTAACTATGGCTACACCTTC. This encodes CASSGGGNYGYTF.

A single count supports this clone. This chain joins TRBV25-1 and TRBJ2-7, with D perhaps TRBD2 (7 bases). The CDR3 spans 17 residues. Trimming took 10 bases from V and 5 from J, leaving 30 bases between them. Germline CDR1 is MGHDK and CDR2 is SYGVNS. The CDR3 DNA follows: TGTGCCACGTCGAGGAGGGGGACTACGCCTACTCTGGACGAGCAGTACTTC. Protein sequence: CATSRRGTTPTLDEQYF.

V gene TRBV7-6 combines with J gene TRBJ2-2; 14 bases map to TRBD2. Germline V gene data show CDR1 as SGHVS and CDR2 as FNYEAQ. This CDR3 comprises 18 residues. V shed 5 bases, J shed 0 bases, and the junction held 5 bases outside the gene matches. CDR3 amino acids: CASSAGLAGVTNTGELFF. In DNA form, the CDR3 reads TGTGCCAGCAGCGCGGGACTAGCGGGGGTTACGAACACCGGGGAGCTGTTTTTT.

This chain connects TRBV21-1 to TRBJ1-5; the table names TRBD1, a call not compared with the DNA. TRBV21-1 is noted as a pseudogene. This CDR3 is 19 amino acids long. The chain's CDR3 is CASKGRGVEGAHGDQPQHF. Here the CDR3 DNA reads TGTGCCAGCAAGGGTCGGGGAGTCGAGGGGGCTCACGGCGATCAGCCCCAGCATTTT.

The chain is built from TRBV11-2 and TRBJ1-1, with 8 bases identical to TRBD1. V dropped 5 bases and J dropped 1; count of bases not matched to a gene: 6. In germline, CDR1 is SGHAT, CDR2 FQNNGV. The CDR3 runs to 15 residues. The CDR3 reads CASSPGQVANTEAFF. CDR3 coding DNA: TGTGCCAGCAGCCCGGGACAGGTAGCGAACACTGAAGCTTTCTTT.

The rearrangement joins TRBV4-1 to TRBJ2-7; 14 bases are shared with TRBD2. Trimming took 1 base from V and 4 from J; bases not matched to a gene: 9. Germline CDR1 is MGHRA and CDR2 is YSYEKL. There are 18 residues in the CDR3. This CDR3 is CASSQAWVGTSGSYEQYF. CDR3 nucleotide sequence: TGCGCCAGCAGCCAAGCTTGGGTTGGGACTAGCGGGAGTTACGAGCAGTACTTC.

The J gene is TRBJ1-1, the V gene TRBV6-5; D uncertain. V shed 7 bases and J shed 4 bases, with 13 bases lying between them. The CDR3 length is 13 residues. Germline CDR1 is MNHEY and CDR2 is SVGAGI. CDR3 protein: CASTPRALTEAFF. DNA of the CDR3: TGTGCCAGCACCCCTCGAGCCCTCACTGAAGCTTTCTTT.

The chain has TRBV24-1 and TRBJ2-4, with 9 bases that match TRBD1. The CDR3 covers 12 residues. Unmatched junction bases numbered 2, after V lost 0 bases and J lost 15 bases. Germline V gene data show CDR1 as KGHDR and CDR2 as SFDVKD. CDR3 DNA: TGTGCCACCAGTGATTTGGGGACAGGGACGTACTTC. Translating it yields CATSDLGTGTYF.

The chain links TRBV6-6 to TRBJ2-7, with 9 bases fitting TRBD1. Germline V lookup: CDR1 MNHNY, CDR2 SVGAGI (reference sequence). The CDR3 totals 17 residues. V was clipped by 5 bases and J by 2 bases; unmatched bases: 13. The CDR3: CASSPTPTGGITYEQYF. CDR3 nucleotide sequence: TGTGCCAGCAGTCCTACCCCTACAGGGGGCATAACCTACGAGCAGTACTTC.

The chain carries TRBV24-1 and TRBJ2-1; possible D gene TRBD2, 6 bases. This CDR3 is built from 12 residues. V was trimmed by 7 bases and J by 6 bases, leaving 9 bases between them. Per the germline V gene, CDR1 is KGHDR and CDR2 is SFDVKD. The CDR3 DNA reads TGTGCCACCAGCGGCGGGACCAATGAGCAGTTCTTC. Protein: CATSGGTNEQFF.

The V gene is TRBV19, the J gene TRBJ2-3; possible D gene TRBD1, 6 bases. Germline CDR1 reads LNHDA; CDR2 reads SQIVND (reference sequence). This CDR3 contains 14 residues. Trimming removed 5 bases at V and 1 base at J, with 10 bases between. This CDR3 is CASSPQGGTDTQYF. CDR3 nucleotides: TGTGCCAGTAGTCCACAGGGAGGCACAGATACGCAGTATTTT.

This clone was seen just once. The chain joins TRBV24-1 to TRBJ2-1; 7 bases agree with TRBD1. Per the germline V gene, CDR1 is KGHDR and CDR2 is SFDVKD. The ends lost 12 bases at V and 3 bases at J; junction bases unmatched: 16. There are 16 residues in the CDR3. The chain's CDR3 is CASESNTGDDYNEQFF. CDR3 coding DNA: TGTGCCTCCGAAAGTAATACAGGGGACGACTACAATGAGCAGTTCTTC.

The chain employs TRBV10-2 and TRBJ1-2, with D uncertain. From germline, CDR1 is WSHSY and CDR2 SAAADI. The CDR3 is 13 residues long. Deletions cut 2 bases from V and 6 bases from J, with 10 bases between. CDR3 amino acids: CASSEPGSHGYTF. The CDR3 DNA sequence: TGCGCCAGCAGTGAGCCCGGGTCTCATGGCTACACCTTC.

The chain joins TRBV24-1 to TRBJ2-7, with TRBD1 matching 9 bases. The CDR3 is 17 residues long. V dropped 5 bases and J dropped 3; count of bases not matched to a gene: 13. Germline lookup yields CDR1 KGHDR and CDR2 SFDVKD. The CDR3 DNA reads as TGTGCCACCAGTGGAGATACAGGGGGCGCCGGGGACTACGAGCAGTACTTC. It codes for CATSGDTGGAGDYEQYF.